These T cell receptor beta chains were read from a single sample in a study of blood T cells in healthy people across ages. TCRdb passed the 5' RACE reads through MiXCR, listing each CDR3 protein once. The top ten clones hold around 0.75% of a sample with 800,000 to 1,300,000 distinct CDR3 sequences, approximately 25% of them seen once. These data also formed part of another study, on T cells of mothers and their children.

Sequenced sample: blood. All receptors come from a girl aged 2 to 9 in good health. Each CDR3 is given with its conserved first and last residue. Part of the rows lack a size; the others show once, few, many or a class for expanded clones.

TRBJ1-1	TRBV6-1	NA	CASSDGGAFF
NA	TRBV29-1	few	CTTDGEAGGYEQFF
TRBJ1-3	TRBV6-5	NA	CASSYEAYSGNTIYF
TRBJ2-5	TRBV28	NA	CASSSTGTGVYQETQYF
TRBJ2-1	TRBV13	few	CASSFRAPYNEQFF
TRBJ2-3	TRBV5-5	few	CASSWGSGGSTDTQYF
NA	TRBV2	NA	CASSEALLRGPSYEQYF
TRBJ2-2	TRBV5-1	NA	CASSPRVLNTGELFF
TRBJ2-7	TRBV12-3/TRBV12-4	NA	CASSNGQGVEQYF
TRBJ1-1	TRBV12-3/TRBV12-4	NA	CASSPLPNTEAFF
NA	TRBV28	NA	CASSLQDRFAYEQYF
TRBJ2-5	TRBV29-1	NA	CSVEEGGTETQYF
TRBJ1-3	TRBV2	NA	CASSEATGLGTIYF
TRBJ1-2	TRBV7-9	NA	CASSLALHTPNYGYTF
TRBJ2-7	TRBV5-1	few	CASSSLTGTAAYEQYF
TRBJ1-3	TRBV7-9	few	CASSLTTDGDTIYF
TRBJ2-7	TRBV29-1	few	CSLSGSAEEQYF
TRBJ2-7	TRBV6-5	NA	CASTQSAGGLYEQYF
TRBJ2-5	TRBV29-1	NA	CSAVEHPGTQYF
TRBJ2-1	TRBV4-3	few	CASSQRGGGPNEQFF
TRBJ1-2	TRBV20-1	NA	CSARDLIQAYGYTF
TRBJ2-3	TRBV9	once	CASSLLRGGYTDTQYF
TRBJ2-1	TRBV12-3/TRBV12-4	NA	CASTPAGRSNEQFF
TRBJ2-7	TRBV28	NA	CASSFGREVSYEQYF
TRBJ1-3	TRBV7-9	few	CASSLGQEYTIYF
TRBJ1-4	TRBV4-1	few	CASSHIDEKLFF
TRBJ1-1	TRBV14	NA	CASSLTRQGGTEAFF
TRBJ2-2	TRBV11-2	NA	CASSPPETPGTGELFF
TRBJ2-1	TRBV20-1	once	CSASFSRGNEQFF
TRBJ2-2	TRBV3-1	few	CATGTSGGTGELFF
TRBJ2-7	TRBV7-9	NA	CASSLAGGAFYEQYF
TRBJ1-5	TRBV5-1	NA	CASSLGGTDNQPQHF
TRBJ1-1	TRBV7-9	few	CASSLDSAGDREGFF
TRBJ2-5	TRBV10-3	NA	CAISESWDREETQYF
TRBJ2-5	TRBV7-2	NA	CASTNPTGEETQYF
TRBJ1-4	TRBV7-2	NA	CASSTGGLGEKLFF
TRBJ1-2	TRBV3-1	few	CASSQVGEGLGYTF